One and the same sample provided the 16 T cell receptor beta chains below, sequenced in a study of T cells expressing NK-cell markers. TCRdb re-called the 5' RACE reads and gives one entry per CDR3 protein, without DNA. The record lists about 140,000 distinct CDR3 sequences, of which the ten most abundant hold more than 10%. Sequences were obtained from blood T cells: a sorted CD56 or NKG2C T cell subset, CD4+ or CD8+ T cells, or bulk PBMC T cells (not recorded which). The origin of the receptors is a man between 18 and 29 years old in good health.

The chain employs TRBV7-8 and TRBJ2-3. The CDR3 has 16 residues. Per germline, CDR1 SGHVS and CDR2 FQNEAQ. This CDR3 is CASSFLRDISTDTQYF. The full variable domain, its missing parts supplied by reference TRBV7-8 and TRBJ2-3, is GAGVSQSPRYKVAKRGQDVALRCDPISGHVSLFWYQQALGQGPEFLTYFQNEAQLDKSGLPSDRFFAERPEGSVSTLKIQRTQQEDSAVYLCASSFLRDISTDTQYFGPGTRLTVL.

This chain's CDR3 is CASSLAGVLPYSYNEQFF. The V gene is TRBV7-2, the J gene TRBJ2-1. From germline, CDR1 is SGHTA and CDR2 FQGNSA. The CDR3 extends over 18 amino acids.

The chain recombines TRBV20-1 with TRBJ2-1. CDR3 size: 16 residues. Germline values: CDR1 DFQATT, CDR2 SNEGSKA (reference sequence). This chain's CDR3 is CSARDSTQLRYNEQFF.

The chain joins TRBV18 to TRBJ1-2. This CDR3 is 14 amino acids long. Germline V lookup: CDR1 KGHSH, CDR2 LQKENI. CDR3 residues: CASSRFTANYGYTF.

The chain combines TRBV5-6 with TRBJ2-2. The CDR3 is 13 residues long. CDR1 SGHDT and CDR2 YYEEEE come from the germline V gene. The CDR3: CASSLVGTGELFF.

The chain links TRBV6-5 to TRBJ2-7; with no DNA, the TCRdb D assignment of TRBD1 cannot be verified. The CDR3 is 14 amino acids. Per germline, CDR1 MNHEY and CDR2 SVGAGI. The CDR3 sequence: CASSLGTGTYEQYF.

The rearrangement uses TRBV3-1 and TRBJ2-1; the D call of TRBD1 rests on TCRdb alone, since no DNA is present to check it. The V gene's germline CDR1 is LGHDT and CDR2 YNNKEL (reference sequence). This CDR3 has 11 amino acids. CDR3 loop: CARGPPKEQFF.

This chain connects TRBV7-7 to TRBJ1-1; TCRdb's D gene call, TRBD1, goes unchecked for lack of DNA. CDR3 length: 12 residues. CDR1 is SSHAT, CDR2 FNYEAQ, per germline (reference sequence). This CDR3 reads CAVGTGNTEAFF.

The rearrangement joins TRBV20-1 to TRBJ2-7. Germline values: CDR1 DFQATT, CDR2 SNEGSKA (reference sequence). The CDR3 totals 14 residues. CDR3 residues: CSAIDLAGLYEQYF.

CDR3 sequence reads: CASSLASGGPTGELFF. The chain employs TRBV7-6 and TRBJ2-2; TCRdb calls TRBD2, which cannot be checked without DNA. The length of the CDR3 is 16 residues. Germline values: CDR1 SGHVS, CDR2 FNYEAQ.

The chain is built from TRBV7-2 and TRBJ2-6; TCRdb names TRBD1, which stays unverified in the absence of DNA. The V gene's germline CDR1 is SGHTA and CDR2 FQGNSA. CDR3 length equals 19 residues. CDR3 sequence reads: CASSLAGGSLSSGANVLTF.

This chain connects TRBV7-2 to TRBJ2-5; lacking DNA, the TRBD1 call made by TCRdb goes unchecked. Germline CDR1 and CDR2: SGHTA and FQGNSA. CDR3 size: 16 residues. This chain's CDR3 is CASSLILGGYQETQYF.

The CDR3 loop is CATSDGGTGGPTEAFF. V is TRBV24-1 and J is TRBJ1-1; the TCRdb D gene call, TRBD1, has no DNA to confirm it. The CDR3 has 16 residues. Germline V gene data show CDR1 as KGHDR and CDR2 as SFDVKD.

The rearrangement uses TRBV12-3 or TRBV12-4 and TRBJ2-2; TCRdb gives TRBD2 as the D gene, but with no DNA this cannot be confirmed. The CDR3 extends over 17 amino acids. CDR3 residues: CASSSTSGRARTGELFF.

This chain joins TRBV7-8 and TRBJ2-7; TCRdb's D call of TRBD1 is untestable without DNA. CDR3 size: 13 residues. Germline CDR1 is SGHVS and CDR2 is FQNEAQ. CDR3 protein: CASSLDEGYEQYF.

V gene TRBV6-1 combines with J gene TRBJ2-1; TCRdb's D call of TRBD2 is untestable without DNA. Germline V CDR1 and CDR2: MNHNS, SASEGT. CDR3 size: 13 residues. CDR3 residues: CASGRTSGSGQFF.